A selection of T cell receptor beta chains follows, all from one sample in a study of graft-versus-host responses after intestinal transplantation. Here immunoSEQ multiplex PCR was the method, and the copy in TCRdb shows in-frame clones only, minus some. The sample contains roughly 90,000 clones, about 87% of which appear only once. No antigens are known for them. Sample: unstimulated CD4+ T cells sorted from spleen or lymph node cells, taken before transplant. All receptors derive from a human donor who was the organ donor for an intestinal transplant. Each CDR3 is given with its conserved first and last residue. D genes are given only for firm matches. Not every row has a clone size; where given, it reads once, few, many or a size class.

>TRBV6-6|few|-|TRBJ2-7
TGTGCCAGCACGGATAGGGGGGGTGGATCCTACGAGCAGTACTTC
CASTDRGGGSYEQYF
>TRBV9|-|-|TRBJ2-3
TGTGCCAGCAGCGTGCAGGGATTCACAGATACGCAGTATTTT
CASSVQGFTDTQYF
>TRBV4-2|-|TRBD2|TRBJ2-7
TGTGCCAGCAGCCAAGAAGGGGCGGGAGATGCCGACCCCTACGAGCAGTACTTC
CASSQEGAGDADPYEQYF
>TRBV7-9|-|-|TRBJ2-3
TGTGCCAGCAGCTTAAGCGGGAGCACAGATACGCAGTATTTT
CASSLSGSTDTQYF
>TRBV10-3|-|TRBD2|TRBJ2-7
TGTGCCACAACGAGTTTTGGGGGGGTTAACGAGCAGTACTTC
CATTSFGGVNEQYF
>TRBV19|-|-|TRBJ1-5
TGTGCCAGTAGTATACTCAATCAGCCCCAGCATTTT
CASSILNQPQHF
>TRBV7-2|-|-|TRBJ1-4
TGTGCCAGCAGCTTGCGGGTACCTACGGTGGGGAATGAAAAACTGTTTTTT
CASSLRVPTVGNEKLFF
>TRBV11-1|-|TRBD1|TRBJ2-1
TGTGCCAGCAGCTTAGCTACAGGGGTCTACAATGAGCAGTTCTTC
CASSLATGVYNEQFF
>TRBV7-3|-|TRBD1|TRBJ2-1
TGTGCCAGCAGCTTAGGCTATAAGGGGGCCATGGATGAGCAGTTCTTC
CASSLGYKGAMDEQFF
>TRBV5-1|-|TRBD2|TRBJ2-4
TGCGCCAGCAGCTTGGTATACGGTCCACTAGCGGGAGGGCCTCGGGCCAAAAACATTCAGTACTTC
CASSLVYGPLAGGPRAKNIQYF
>TRBV27|-|TRBD1|TRBJ1-2
TGTGCCAGCAGTCCAGGGGGGACAGGGGGCCGCTATGGCTACACCTTC
CASSPGGTGGRYGYTF
>TRBV5-1|once|TRBD2|TRBJ2-5
TGCGCCAGCAGCTTTGCTAGCGGGAGTAGAATAGAGACCCAGTACTTC
CASSFASGSRIETQYF
>TRBV11-2|once|-|TRBJ2-7
TGTGCCAGCAGCCCCACCAGGGATTCAACCTACGAGCAGTACTTC
CASSPTRDSTYEQYF
>TRBV28|-|-|TRBJ2-7
TGTGCCAGCAGTTCCGGCACTTCGACACCCCAGTACTTC
CASSSGTSTPQYF
>TRBV6-5|once|TRBD1|TRBJ1-2
TGTGCCAGCAGTTACTCCAGGGACAGGGGGGACTATGGCTACACCTTC
CASSYSRDRGDYGYTF
>TRBV2|once|-|TRBJ1-5
TGTGCCAGCAGCAGGGACAATAGCAATCAGCCCCAGCATTTT
CASSRDNSNQPQHF
>TRBV5-1|-|-|TRBJ2-3
TGCGCCAGCAGCTTGGAGCTAGATACGCAGTATTTT
CASSLELDTQYF
>TRBV27|-|TRBD1|TRBJ1-1
TGTGCCAGCAGTCCCCGACAGGGGGTTGAAGCTTTCTTT
CASSPRQGVEAFF
>TRBV19|-|-|TRBJ1-5
TGTGCCAGTAGTATAGATCGAGGGATCATGCAGCCCCAGCATTTT
CASSIDRGIMQPQHF
>TRBV27|-|TRBD1|TRBJ1-1
TGTGCCAGCAGTCCCGGGACAGGAGCGAACACTGAAGCTTTCTTT
CASSPGTGANTEAFF
>TRBV7-2|-|-|TRBJ1-1
TGTGCCAGCAGACTCAGACCTCCGGGGACTGAAGCTTTCTTT
CASRLRPPGTEAFF
>TRBV28|once|-|TRBJ1-2
TGTGCCAGCAGTTTAACAGGAGAACCCGGGACTCGAAGCACCTTC
CASSLTGEPGTRSTF